The present T cell receptor (beta chain) was sequenced within a study of blood T cell repertoires in COVID-19. On the study more broadly: The samples span acute and convalescent COVID-19 from the United States, Italy and Spain. The analysed material was cDNA or gDNA that came from T cells, B-cell-depleted T cells, or PBMCs.

CDR1 is SGDLS, CDR2 YYNGEE, per germline. Deletions cut 0 bases from V and 5 bases from J, with 14 bases between. The CDR3 has 16 amino acids. In the authors' methods: Nucleated cell counts were estimated from reference gene primer amplification. The table came from immunoSEQ multiplex PCR; TCRdb's copy has only in-frame clones and leaves some out. V, J and clone size are those of that table, while D and trimming were read from the DNA. This table holds about 220,000 clones, approximately 81% found once. The source material was peripheral blood. The receptor's source is a man aged 50-59 years who had recovered from COVID-19. This sequence joins TRBV9 and TRBJ2-2; D is perhaps TRBD2 (7 bases). For the CDR3, the DNA is TGTGCCAGCAGCGTAGTAGGGGGAGGGCCGACCGGGGAGCTGTTTTTT. It encodes CASSVVGGGPTGELFF.